The 22 T cell receptor beta chains below all came from one sample that was sequenced in a study of T-cell memory formation after mild COVID-19. One entry per CDR3 protein results from TCRdb running MiXCR on the 5' RACE reads. The sample has around 200,000 distinct CDR3 sequences, 9.5% to 10% seen once. Specimen: PBMCs or a T cell subset sorted from them (not recorded which). These receptors all stem from a man aged 18 to 35 who had mild COVID-19 (a few samples of this study predate the infection). Cell type and time point are not known.

The chain uses TRBV23-1 and TRBJ2-7; the D call may be TRBD1 or TRBD2 (5 bases each). TRBV23-1 is an open reading frame whose function is uncertain. Trimming left V 8 bases short and J 4 bases short, with 21 bases between. CDR3 length equals 15 residues. CDR3 region: CASLTRRGALYEQYF. CDR3 coding DNA: TGCGCCAGCTTGACAAGGCGAGGGGCCCTATACGAGCAGTACTTC.

This sequence joins TRBV7-3 and TRBJ1-5; unclear D gene. Germline V gene data show CDR1 as SGHTA and CDR2 as FQGTGA. The CDR3 has 13 amino acids. The germline V and J ends were trimmed by 3 bases and 4 bases, with 7 bases remaining between them. The CDR3 coding sequence is TGTGCCAGCAGCTTCGACGAGAATCAGCCCCAGCATTTT. It yields the protein CASSFDENQPQHF.

This chain links TRBV5-6 with TRBJ2-7, with no clear D. This CDR3 contains 12 residues. V was pared by 1 base and J by 2 bases, with 4 bases between. The germline CDR1 and CDR2 sequences are SGHDT and YYEEEE. The CDR3 region has the DNA TGTGCCAGCAGCTTGTATACCTACGAGCAGTACGTC. Translating gives CASSLYTYEQYV.

This clonotype came up a few times. The chain is built from TRBV20-1 and TRBJ1-5; D is unclear. Trimming cost V 5 bases and J 0 bases, with 8 bases left between them. Germline V lookup: CDR1 DFQATT, CDR2 SNEGSKA (reference sequence). CDR3 length: 13 residues. CDR3 protein: CSAPLTSNQPQHF. The CDR3 region has the DNA TGCAGTGCTCCCTTGACTAGCAATCAGCCCCAGCATTTT.

The DNA for the CDR3 is TGTGCCTGGAACCGAGCGGGGGTATACAATGAGCAGTTCTTC. Amino acid sequence: CAWNRAGVYNEQFF. This chain connects TRBV30 to TRBJ2-1; 8 bases map to TRBD2. After removal of 4 bases from V and 4 bases from J, the junction contained 6 bases not matched to a gene. The CDR3 totals 14 residues. Germline V gene lookup returns CDR1 GTSNPN and CDR2 SVGIG (reference sequence).

The gene calls are TRBV6-2 or TRBV6-3 and TRBJ1-1, with D unresolved. The length of the CDR3 is 15 residues. The V end lost 2 bases, the J end lost 0 bases, and 10 bases lay between the germline ends. Germline loops: CDR1 MNHEY, CDR2 SVGEGT. The CDR3 spells CASSYKLGMNTEAFF. DNA of the CDR3: TGTGCCAGCAGTTACAAGTTAGGCATGAACACTGAAGCTTTCTTT.

At least ten counts were recorded for this clonotype. The chain couples TRBV7-8 to TRBJ2-1; 11 nucleotides align to TRBD2. The V and J ends lost 3 bases and 8 bases, in that order; junction bases with no gene match: 3. Germline V gene sequence: CDR1 SGHVS, CDR2 FQNEAQ. The length of the CDR3 is 14 residues. The CDR3 coding sequence is TGTGCCAGCAGCTTTAGCGGGGGGGCGGATGAGCAGTTCTTC. Amino acids: CASSFSGGADEQFF.

This clonotype was detected many times. The chain carries TRBV7-9 and TRBJ1-6; no clear D. CDR3 length: 17 residues. CDR1 is SEHNR and CDR2 is FQNEAQ in the germline V gene (reference sequence). Trimming shortened V by 5 bases and J by 0 bases, and 14 bases separated the two germline ends. In nucleotides, the CDR3 is TGTGCCAGCAGCCCCGAGATCTTGAGCTCCTATAATTCACCCCTCCACTTT. Its translation: CASSPEILSSYNSPLHF.

V is TRBV5-5 and J is TRBJ1-1, with D possibly matching TRBD1 (5 bases). Trimming removed 4 bases from V and 10 bases from J, with 14 bases in between. The germline gives CDR1 SGHKS, CDR2 YYEKEE (reference sequence). The CDR3 contains 12 residues. Written as DNA, the CDR3 is TGTGCCAGCAGCCCATGGCGGGGCCCAGCTTTCTTT. Its translation is CASSPWRGPAFF.

This clonotype has a count of ten or more. The rearrangement joins TRBV19 to TRBJ1-5; TRBD1 agrees at 8 bases. This CDR3 has 16 amino acids. The V gene's germline CDR1 is LNHDA and CDR2 SQIVND (reference sequence). Trimming took 9 bases from V and 4 from J; bases not matched to a gene: 14. Here the CDR3 DNA reads TGTGCCAGCGGGGAGGAGGCAGGGGGCTTAAATCAGCCCCAGCATTTT. As protein: CASGEEAGGLNQPQHF.

The J gene is TRBJ1-2, the V gene TRBV5-1; D is uncertain. The germline V gene has CDR1 SGHRS and CDR2 YFSETQ. This CDR3 has 12 residues. The V and J ends lost 1 base and 7 bases respectively, with 8 bases between them. The chain's CDR3 is CASSLFPGGYTF. The CDR3 bases are TGCGCCAGCAGCTTGTTTCCGGGTGGCTACACCTTC.

This clonotype showed up just a few times. The V call is TRBV12-3 or TRBV12-4, the J call TRBJ2-6; D perhaps matches TRBD1 (6 bases). This CDR3 comprises 15 residues. Trimming stripped 5 bases from V and 1 base from J, with 9 bases between. The CDR3 sequence: CASSIRGSGANVLTF. CDR3 in DNA: TGTGCCAGCAGTATCAGGGGTTCTGGGGCCAACGTCCTGACTTTC.

CDR3: CASSSGLFNEQFF. The CDR3 nucleotides are TGTGCCAGCAGCTCCGGGCTATTCAATGAGCAGTTCTTC. The chain recombines TRBV7-6 with TRBJ2-1; D call uncertain. Germline V CDR1 and CDR2: SGHVS, FNYEAQ. The ends were cut back, 4 bases at V and 6 bases at J, with 10 bases in the middle. The CDR3 contains 13 residues.

There are a few counts of this clonotype. This chain joins TRBV6-6 and TRBJ1-2; a possible D gene is TRBD1 (5 bases). V lost 7 bases and J 3 bases, leaving 15 bases between the germline ends. Germline lookup yields CDR1 MNHNY and CDR2 SVGAGI (reference sequence). CDR3 length: 14 residues. Here the CDR3 reads CASNQEGRDYGYTF. CDR3 nucleotide sequence: TGTGCCAGCAACCAGGAGGGGAGGGACTATGGCTACACCTTC.

This clonotype was seen only a few times. The CDR3 is CSVGGLGQSSYNEQFF. DNA of the CDR3: TGCAGCGTTGGGGGACTAGGTCAGAGCTCCTACAATGAGCAGTTCTTC. The rearrangement joins TRBV29-1 to TRBJ2-1, with 8 bases fitting TRBD2. Germline assignment: CDR1 SQVTM and CDR2 ANQGSEA. Germline trimming cut 4 bases from V and 0 bases from J; bases unmatched to any gene: 8. The CDR3 totals 16 residues.

This clonotype was seen only a few times. The chain recombines TRBV6-2 or TRBV6-3 with TRBJ2-3; no firm D call. CDR3 size: 14 residues. Deletions cut 6 bases from V and 0 bases from J, with 10 bases between. Germline values: CDR1 MNHEY, CDR2 SVGEGT. The CDR3 reads CASSSTASTDTQYF. The CDR3, as DNA: TGTGCCAGCAGCTCGACGGCTAGCACAGATACGCAGTATTTT.

This chain joins TRBV5-1 and TRBJ1-2, with 7 positions matching TRBD1. V dropped 4 bases and J dropped 7; count of bases not matched to a gene: 7. Germline V gene lookup returns CDR1 SGHRS and CDR2 YFSETQ. This CDR3 comprises 13 residues. The chain's CDR3 is CASSRRDSTGYTF. The CDR3 bases are TGCGCCAGCAGCCGGCGGGACAGCACTGGCTACACCTTC.

This clonotype showed up just a few times. The chain joins TRBV10-3 to TRBJ2-3; no firm D call. From germline, CDR1 is ENHRY and CDR2 SYGVKD. The germline V and J ends were trimmed by 0 bases and 0 bases, with 4 bases remaining between them. This CDR3 spans 14 amino acids. CDR3 sequence reads: CAISESHSTDTQYF. In DNA, the CDR3 is TGTGCCATCAGTGAGTCGCATAGCACAGATACGCAGTATTTT.

The rearrangement uses TRBV19 and TRBJ1-5; 8 positions agree with TRBD1. This CDR3 is 12 amino acids long. Germline V gene data show CDR1 as LNHDA and CDR2 as SQIVND (reference sequence). Losses at the gene ends were 6 bases for V and 8 bases for J; bases not matched to a gene: 3. Written as DNA, the CDR3 is TGTGCCAGTAGGGAGACAGGGGAGCCCCAGCATTTT. The encoded protein is CASRETGEPQHF.

This clonotype was observed a few times. The gene calls are TRBV7-9 and TRBJ1-2, with D unresolved. CDR3 size: 10 residues. The germline V gene has CDR1 SEHNR and CDR2 FQNEAQ (reference sequence). Trimming pared 7 bases from V and 6 bases from J, leaving 6 bases between. As DNA, the CDR3 is TGTGCCAGCATTGGGGATGGCTACACCTTC. It encodes CASIGDGYTF.

This clonotype was observed many times. V is TRBV5-1 and J is TRBJ1-6, with 7 bases fitting TRBD1. With 3 bases clipped from V and 7 bases from J, the junction kept 4 bases outside the gene matches. Germline-derived CDR1 and CDR2 are SGHRS and YFSETQ. The CDR3 has 14 residues. This CDR3 is CASSSQTGNSPLHF. The CDR3 DNA is TGCGCCAGCAGCTCCCAGACAGGGAATTCACCCCTCCACTTT.

This clonotype was counted between two and nine times. The chain employs TRBV7-2 and TRBJ1-6; D gene ambiguous. Germline values: CDR1 SGHTA, CDR2 FQGNSA. CDR3 size: 16 residues. V was shortened by 1 base and J by 8 bases, with 15 bases between the two germline ends. The CDR3 is CASSLVLPRRHSPLHF. The CDR3 DNA follows: TGTGCCAGCAGCTTAGTATTGCCACGTCGGCATTCACCCCTCCACTTT.